This TCR beta chain was retrieved from a study of cytomegalovirus exposure and HLA in healthy donors. Trimming took 4 bases from V and 3 from J; bases not matched to a gene: 9. The length of the CDR3 is 15 residues. The germline CDR1 and CDR2 sequences are MNHNS and SASEGT. About this clone: No antigen is known for it.

Study outcomes and limitations: Upon later analysis, TCR association rates were observed to vary by HLA locus, being highest for DRB1 and lowest for HLA-C. Altogether, 160 or so TCR beta chains were recorded as cytomegalovirus-associated. Most TCR sequences were uncommon, yet certain public TCRs appeared in many donors.

The PCR used 60 Vbeta and 13 Jbeta primers. Measured with immunoSEQ multiplex PCR; TCRdb has only the in-frame clones, and not every one. The sample has tens of thousands of clones, and its top ten clones hold roughly 0.99%. The rearrangement joins TRBV6-1 to TRBJ2-7; TRBD1 matches 7 bases. The source material was PBMCs. This receptor was identified in a woman in her thirties or forties in good health and CMV-seronegative. The CDR3 DNA reads as TGTGCCAGCAGTGTTCGACAGGGAAAGGACTACGAGCAGTACTTC. It is translated as CASSVRQGKDYEQYF.